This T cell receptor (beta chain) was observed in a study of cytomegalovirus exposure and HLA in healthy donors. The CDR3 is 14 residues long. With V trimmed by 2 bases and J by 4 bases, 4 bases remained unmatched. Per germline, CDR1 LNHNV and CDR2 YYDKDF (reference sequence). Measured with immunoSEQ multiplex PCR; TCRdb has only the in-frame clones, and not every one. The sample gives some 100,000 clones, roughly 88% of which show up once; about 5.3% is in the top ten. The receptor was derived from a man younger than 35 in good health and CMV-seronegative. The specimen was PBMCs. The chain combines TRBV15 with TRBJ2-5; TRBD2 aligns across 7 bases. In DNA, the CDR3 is TGTGCCACCAGCAGACCCCCGGGGGGAGAGACCCAGTACTTC. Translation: CATSRPPGGETQYF.